The following is a TCR beta chain sequence with its context. One junction end does not reproduce the germline sequence, and a read error may be involved. With a J-beta primer mix and a sample-barcoded 5' primer, a second PCR ran about 7 to 12 cycles. Each cDNA molecule was tagged by a template-switch adaptor that had 12 random nucleotides. TCRdb independently ran MiXCR on the 5' RACE reads; one entry per CDR3 protein. Here the sample spans roughly 1.7 million distinct CDR3 sequences, about 31% being singletons. This sample was included in a study of blood T cells in healthy people across ages. The sequence derives from a woman aged 25 to 39 in good health. Material for sequencing was blood.

The CDR3 reads CTSSGDMQETQYF. CDR3 coding DNA: TGTACCAGCAGCGGGGACATGCAAGAGACCCAGTACTTC. The J gene is TRBJ2-5, the V gene TRBV5-4, with D possibly matching TRBD2 (7 bases). CDR1 and CDR2 from the germline V gene are SGHNT and YYREEE (reference sequence). This CDR3 has 13 residues.